The 11 T cell receptor beta chains given below trace back to one sample, sequenced in a study of T-cell memory formation after mild COVID-19. TCRdb called the 5' RACE reads again in MiXCR, with one record for every CDR3 protein. The data show approximately 150,000 distinct CDR3 sequences, with around 13% seen just once and about 3.6% held by the top ten. The sample was PBMCs or a T cell subset sorted from them (not recorded which). These receptor sequences come from a man between 18 and 35 years old who had mild COVID-19 (a few samples of this study predate the infection). Cell type and time point are not known.

In DNA, the CDR3 is TGTGCCAGCAGCCCCGTGGGGGGCAATCAGCCCCAGCATTTT. Amino acids: CASSPVGGNQPQHF. V and J are TRBV7-6 and TRBJ1-5; D might be TRBD1 (5 bases). The germline CDR1 and CDR2 sequences are SGHVS and FNYEAQ. This CDR3 region has 14 residues. V was pared by 5 bases and J by 2 bases, with 10 bases between.

Only a few counts were recorded for this clonotype. The chain has TRBV12-3 or TRBV12-4 and TRBJ1-2; the match to TRBD1 covers 10 bases. The CDR3 sequence is 18 residues long. With 1 base clipped from V and 8 bases from J, the junction kept 16 bases outside the gene matches. The CDR3 DNA follows: TGTGCCAGCAGTTTAGGGGCTGGCGGGACAGGGGCGGCTTGGGGCTACACCTTC. Translation gives CASSLGAGGTGAAWGYTF.

The gene calls are TRBV7-9 and TRBJ2-3; D is uncertain. In germline, CDR1 is SEHNR, CDR2 FQNEAQ (reference sequence). V dropped 2 bases and J dropped 4 bases, with 19 bases sitting between them. This CDR3 has 17 amino acids. Here the CDR3 DNA reads TGTGCCAGCAGCTTAAAGCGTGCAGTCAATGTATCAGATACGCAGTATTTT. It is translated as CASSLKRAVNVSDTQYF.

This chain uses TRBV24-1 with TRBJ2-1; 8 bases are a match to TRBD2. Trimming at V came to 7 bases and at J to 7 bases, leaving 5 bases not matched to a gene. Germline CDR1 KGHDR, CDR2 SFDVKD. This CDR3 contains 13 residues. In nucleotides, the CDR3 is TGTGCCACCAGCCGGGGGGGCCTAAATGAGCAGTTCTTC. Translated: CATSRGGLNEQFF.

The rearrangement links TRBV7-3 to TRBJ2-5, with D possibly matching TRBD1 (5 bases). The CDR3 has 14 amino acids. V lost 5 bases to trimming and J lost 5 bases, with 15 bases between them. The germline V gene encodes CDR1 SGHTA and CDR2 FQGTGA. CDR3: CASSPAGLGETQYF. CDR3 DNA sequence: TGTGCCAGCAGCCCCGCAGGGTTGGGGGAGACCCAGTACTTC.

This clonotype was detected a few times. CDR3 in DNA: TGCGCCAGCAGCTTCTCAGGGGGCGGTGAAAAACTGTTTTTT. It codes for CASSFSGGGEKLFF. The chain joins TRBV5-1 to TRBJ1-4, with TRBD1 identical over 8 bases. The CDR3 spans 14 residues. CDR1 and CDR2 from the germline V gene are SGHRS and YFSETQ. Trimming at V came to 2 bases and at J to 7 bases, leaving 4 bases not matched to a gene.

This clonotype was observed a handful of times. This chain connects TRBV10-1 to TRBJ2-3; no firm D call. The CDR3 is 14 residues long. V lost 3 bases and J lost 11, with 18 bases in between. Germline-derived CDR1 and CDR2 are WNHNN and SYGVQD (reference sequence). CDR3 in amino acids: CASSDFSSSTRQYF. In nucleotides, the CDR3 is TGCGCCAGCAGTGATTTCTCGAGTTCTACGAGGCAGTATTTT.

In its sample, this clonotype was seen a few times. The chain combines TRBV20-1 with TRBJ1-1; 9 bases fit TRBD1. Germline V CDR1 and CDR2: DFQATT, SNEGSKA (reference sequence). This CDR3 contains 12 residues. V lost 7 bases, J lost 3 bases, and 3 bases stayed unmatched. The CDR3: CSVRQGDTEAFF. As DNA, the CDR3 is TGCAGTGTCCGACAGGGGGACACTGAAGCTTTCTTT.

This chain uses TRBV9 with TRBJ2-3; D gene ambiguous. The CDR3 extends over 13 amino acids. CDR1 and CDR2 (germline): SGDLS, YYNGEE. The germline V and J ends were trimmed by 4 bases and 5 bases, with 11 bases remaining between them. CDR3 region: CASSPSSVDTQYF. CDR3 nucleotide sequence: TGTGCCAGCAGCCCGTCCTCGGTAGATACGCAGTATTTT.

CDR3 bases: TGTGCCAGCAGCCTTTCGACGGTGGGGCCCCTCCACTTT. Protein: CASSLSTVGPLHF. The gene calls are TRBV7-6 and TRBJ1-6; D ambiguous. Trimming stripped 5 bases from V and 13 bases from J, with 15 bases between. Germline V gene lookup returns CDR1 SGHVS and CDR2 FNYEAQ. There are 13 residues in the CDR3. Full variable domain (missing parts from reference TRBV7-6 and TRBJ1-6): GAGVSQSPRYKVTKRGQDVALRCDPISGHVSLYWYRQALGQGPEFLTYFNYEAQQDKSGLPNDRFSAERPEGSISTLTIQRTEQRDSAMYRCASSLSTVGPLHFGNGTRLTVT.

J is TRBJ1-2 and V is TRBV18, with TRBD1 matching over 10 bases. CDR3 length: 17 residues. Germline V lookup: CDR1 KGHSH, CDR2 LQKENI. V shed 3 bases, J shed 5 bases, and the junction held 12 bases outside the gene matches. The CDR3 reads CASSPPQGTGDEYGYTF. The CDR3 DNA reads TGTGCCAGCTCACCGCCTCAAGGGACAGGGGACGAATATGGCTACACCTTC. The whole variable domain, remainder taken from reference TRBV18 and TRBJ1-2, is NAGVMQNPRHLVRRRGQEARLRCSPMKGHSHVYWYRQLPEEGLKFMVYLQKENIIDESGMPKERFSAEFPKEGPSILRIQQVVRGDSAAYFCASSPPQGTGDEYGYTFGSGTRLTVV.